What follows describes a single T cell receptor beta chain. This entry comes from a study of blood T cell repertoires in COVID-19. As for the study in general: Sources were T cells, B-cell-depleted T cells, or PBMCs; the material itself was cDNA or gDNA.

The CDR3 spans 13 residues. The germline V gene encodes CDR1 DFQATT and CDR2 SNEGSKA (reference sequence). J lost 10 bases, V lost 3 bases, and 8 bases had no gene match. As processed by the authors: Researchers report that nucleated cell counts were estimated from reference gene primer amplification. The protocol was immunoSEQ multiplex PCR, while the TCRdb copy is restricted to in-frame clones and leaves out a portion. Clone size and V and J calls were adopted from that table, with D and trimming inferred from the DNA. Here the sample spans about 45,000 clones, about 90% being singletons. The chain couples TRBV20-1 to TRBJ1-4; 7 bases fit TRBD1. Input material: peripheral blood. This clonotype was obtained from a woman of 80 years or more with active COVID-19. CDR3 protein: CSASPSSGGKLFF. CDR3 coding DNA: TGCAGTGCTAGTCCATCGTCAGGGGGAAAACTGTTTTTT.